This TCR beta chain was found in a study of blood T cell repertoires in COVID-19. On the study more broadly: Some COVID-19 samples were acute and others convalescent; all came from the United States, Italy and Spain. PBMCs, B-cell-depleted T cells, or T cells provided the cDNA or gDNA that made up the material.

Germline V gives CDR1 LNHDA, CDR2 SQIVND (reference sequence). Trimming removed 6 bases from V and 0 bases from J, with 27 bases in between. This CDR3 region has 20 residues. How the authors handled the data: Amplification of reference gene primers provided the estimated nucleated cell counts. Profiling relied on immunoSEQ multiplex PCR, and the TCRdb table lists in-frame clones only, not all of them. V and J calls and clone size are copied from that table; D and trimming were computed from the DNA. The repertoire holds approximately 60,000 clones, with approximately 93% as singletons. This receptor was identified in a man between 65 and 79 years old with active COVID-19. The gene calls are TRBV19 and TRBJ1-5; tentative D call: TRBD1 (6 bases). The sample was peripheral blood. CDR3 region: CASSLGIYARDTYSNQPQHF. As DNA, the CDR3 is TGTGCCAGTAGCCTCGGAATCTACGCCCGGGACACCTATAGCAATCAGCCCCAGCATTTT.